This entry is about one TCR beta chain. These data are taken from a study of cytomegalovirus exposure and HLA in healthy donors. With 60 Vbeta and 13 Jbeta primers, the PCR was carried out. Method: immunoSEQ multiplex PCR; TCRdb's copy keeps in-frame clones and lacks some. In the table there are about 200,000 clones, more than 80% of which are singletons. The CDR3 consists of 15 residues. V lost 6 bases to trimming and J lost 5 bases, with 14 bases between them. Germline CDR1 is LNHDA and CDR2 is SQIVND (reference sequence). The chain couples TRBV19 to TRBJ1-6; tentatively, D is TRBD1 (6 bases). Sequencing was carried out using PBMCs. The receptor comes from a man aged 25 to 40 in good health and CMV-seronegative. CDR3 region: CASRGTGQNNSPLHF. In DNA form, the CDR3 reads TGTGCCAGTAGGGGTACCGGACAGAATAATTCACCCCTCCACTTT. The whole variable domain, remainder taken from reference TRBV19 and TRBJ1-6, is DGGITQSPKYLFRKEGQNVTLSCEQNLNHDAMYWYRQDPGQGLRLIYYSQIVNDFQKGDIAEGYSVSREKKESFPLTVTSAQKNPTAFYLCASRGTGQNNSPLHFGNGTRLTVT.